These 20 T cell receptor beta chains share one sample of origin, sequenced in a study of molecular identifiers for immune sequencing clone quantification. From the PCR reads, TCRdb called clonotypes with MiXCR, one entry per CDR3 protein. The data contain around 460,000 distinct CDR3 sequences, roughly 24% of them seen just once; the ten biggest clones take up 0.76%. The sequenced sample was naive CD8+ T cells from blood, with Jurkat cell RNA spiked in. Subset given: FACS-sorted CD8+CD4-CCR7+CD45RA+ naive T cells. The receptor set was obtained from a human donor in good health. Some libraries in this study had Jurkat cell RNA spiked in.

This clonotype was counted at least ten times. This chain connects TRBV6-5 to TRBJ2-5; 11 nucleotides line up with TRBD1. After removal of 4 bases from V and 4 bases from J, the junction contained 8 bases not matched to a gene. The CDR3 is 16 amino acids. The V gene's germline CDR1 is MNHEY and CDR2 SVGAGI. In DNA, the CDR3 is TGTGCCAGCAGTTCCCCGGGACAGGGGGGAGGAGAGACCCAGTACTTC. This sequence encodes CASSSPGQGGGETQYF.

This clonotype appeared a few times. The chain carries TRBV19 and TRBJ1-1; 10 nucleotides match TRBD1. After removal of 4 bases from V and 0 bases from J, the junction contained 8 bases not matched to a gene. The CDR3 runs 17 residues. From germline, CDR1 is LNHDA and CDR2 SQIVND (reference sequence). The CDR3 reads CASSTGTGDYLNTEAFF. The CDR3 bases are TGTGCCAGTAGTACCGGGACAGGGGACTATTTGAACACTGAAGCTTTCTTT.

This clonotype has ten or more counts. The V call is TRBV20-1, the J call TRBJ2-7, with 14 nucleotides matching TRBD2. In germline, CDR1 is DFQATT, CDR2 SNEGSKA (reference sequence). This CDR3 contains 13 residues. The V gene end was trimmed by 6 bases and the J gene end by 4 bases; junction bases not matched to a gene: 2. This CDR3 is CSAGTSGSYEQYF. CDR3 DNA: TGCAGTGCCGGGACTAGCGGGAGTTACGAGCAGTACTTC.

This clonotype was observed a handful of times. The chain couples TRBV19 to TRBJ2-7; D might be TRBD1 or TRBD2, each matching 6 bases. Trimming left V 1 base short and J 3 bases short, with 10 bases between. The CDR3 has 14 amino acids. The germline V gene has CDR1 LNHDA and CDR2 SQIVND (reference sequence). The chain's CDR3 is CASSIGGGGYEQYF. In DNA form, the CDR3 reads TGTGCCAGTAGTATAGGAGGGGGAGGCTACGAGCAGTACTTC.

This clonotype was counted only a few times. The V call is TRBV9, the J call TRBJ2-5; no definite D call. V was trimmed by 2 bases and J by 1 base, leaving 9 bases between them. In germline, CDR1 is SGDLS, CDR2 YYNGEE. The length of the CDR3 is 14 residues. In DNA, the CDR3 is TGTGCCAGCAGCGTTTGGGGTACCCAAGAGACCCAGTACTTC. Its translation: CASSVWGTQETQYF.

This clonotype occurred many times. This chain connects TRBV20-1 to TRBJ2-3; D is ambiguous. Germline lookup yields CDR1 DFQATT and CDR2 SNEGSKA (reference sequence). V lost 1 base to trimming and J lost 7 bases, with 21 bases between them. The CDR3 has 16 amino acids. The DNA of the CDR3 is TGCAGTGCTAGAGGTATCTGGACCGTAGAGGCAAATACGCAGTATTTT. Its translation is CSARGIWTVEANTQYF.

V gene TRBV4-1 combines with J gene TRBJ2-3; 8 bases are shared with TRBD2. V was clipped by 0 bases and J by 4 bases; unmatched bases: 3. Per the germline V gene, CDR1 is MGHRA and CDR2 is YSYEKL. The CDR3 extends over 15 amino acids. The CDR3 reads CASSQDRGLADTQYF. The CDR3, as DNA: TGCGCCAGCAGCCAAGATAGGGGACTAGCAGATACGCAGTATTTT.

The sample holds a few counts of this clonotype. CDR3 region: CSARAIGLAELYEQYF. The CDR3 DNA is TGCAGTGCTAGGGCGATAGGACTAGCCGAGTTATACGAGCAGTACTTC. The V gene is TRBV20-1, the J gene TRBJ2-7, with 8 bases fitting TRBD2. Germline V CDR1 and CDR2: DFQATT, SNEGSKA (reference sequence). CDR3 length: 16 residues. With V trimmed by 3 bases and J by 4 bases, 14 bases remained unmatched.

The table lists this clonotype with a few counts. This chain uses TRBV6-2 or TRBV6-3 with TRBJ2-3; D perhaps matches TRBD2 (5 bases). The V end was cut by 1 base, the J end by 3 bases, with 20 bases between. This CDR3 has 18 residues. Germline V CDR1 and CDR2: MNHEY, SVGEGT. The CDR3 bases are TGTGCCAGCAGTTACTTTCCAGGCACGAGTTGGGAGACAGATACGCAGTATTTT. It encodes CASSYFPGTSWETDTQYF.

This clonotype appeared a few times. J is TRBJ2-2 and V is TRBV29-1; maybe TRBD2 (6 bases). Germline CDR1 SQVTM, CDR2 ANQGSEA. The CDR3 spans 12 residues. Trimming cost V 7 bases and J 5 bases, with 11 bases left between them. The CDR3 loop is CSGKGGTGELFF. The CDR3 DNA reads TGCAGCGGTAAGGGAGGTACCGGGGAGCTGTTTTTT.

In regard to this clonotype: With a much larger clone just one base away, this may be a read error. The genes are TRBV7-2 and TRBJ2-7; 9 bases match TRBD2. This CDR3 region has 19 residues. Germline CDR1 SGHTA, CDR2 FQGNSA. The junction had 23 bases not matched to a gene; V was cut back by 5 bases and J by 6 bases. CDR3: CASSLWSTSGPGPPCEQYF. DNA of the CDR3: TGTGCCAGCAGCCTCTGGTCTACTAGCGGGCCCGGGCCCCCCTGCGAGCAGTACTTC.

Comment on this clonotype: Likely a read error: the CDR3 ends without its conserved phenylalanine or tryptophan. CDR3 sequence reads: CASSYRSYEKLFS. CDR3 DNA sequence: TGTGCCAGCAGTTATAGGAGTTATGAAAAACTGTTTTCT. The rearrangement links TRBV6-6 to TRBJ1-4; D gene unclear. CDR1 and CDR2 from the germline V gene are MNHNY and SVGAGI (reference sequence). The CDR3 has 13 amino acids. Between the trimmed V and J ends, which lost 3 bases and 6 bases, there was a span of 8 bases.

There are a few counts of this clonotype. The chain recombines TRBV5-8 with TRBJ1-5, with 7 bases matching TRBD1. V lost 6 bases, J lost 2 bases, and 8 bases stayed unmatched. Germline CDR1 and CDR2: SGHTS and YDEGEE. The CDR3 consists of 15 residues. CDR3 in DNA: TGTGCCAGCAAAGAGAGGGGGCTGGGCAATCAGCCCCAGCATTTT. This codes for CASKERGLGNQPQHF.

This clonotype was recorded at least ten times. This chain uses TRBV29-1 with TRBJ2-6, with TRBD1 as a possible D gene (5 bases). The CDR3 totals 17 residues. Between the trimmed V and J ends, which lost 4 bases and 3 bases, there was a span of 19 bases. In germline, CDR1 is SQVTM, CDR2 ANQGSEA. CDR3: CSVVSGREGVGANVLTF. As DNA, the CDR3 is TGCAGCGTTGTTTCGGGCAGGGAAGGAGTTGGGGCCAACGTCCTGACTTTC.

As to this clonotype: A read error is possible here, since a much larger clone lies one base away. The rearrangement links TRBV7-9 to TRBJ2-4; D may be TRBD2 (6 bases). The CDR3 is 13 amino acids. CDR1 is SEHNR and CDR2 is FQNEAQ in the germline V gene (reference sequence). V shed 5 bases and J shed 8 bases, with 13 bases lying between them. The CDR3 protein is CASSPGTGDIQYF. DNA of the CDR3: TGTGCCAGCAGCCCCGGGACTGGGGACATTCAGTACTTC.

The chain couples TRBV28 to TRBJ2-2; TRBD1 agrees at 11 bases. The CDR3 is 18 amino acids. Trimming took 4 bases from V and 3 from J; bases not matched to a gene: 10. The germline V gene has CDR1 MDHEN and CDR2 SYDVKM. Here the CDR3 DNA reads TGTGCCAGCAGTTCCCCTCCGGGACAGGGGGTCCACACCGGGGAGCTGTTTTTT. Translating it yields CASSSPPGQGVHTGELFF. The full variable domain, completed using reference TRBV28 and TRBJ2-2, is DVKVTQSSRYLVKRTGEKVFLECVQDMDHENMFWYRQDPGLGLRLIYFSYDVKMKEKGDIPEGYSVSREKKERFSLILESASTNQTSMYLCASSSPPGQGVHTGELFFGEGSRLTVL.

This clonotype was seen many times. This rearrangement joins TRBV28 to TRBJ1-1; a possible D gene is TRBD1 (5 bases). This CDR3 spans 14 amino acids. Germline V gives CDR1 MDHEN, CDR2 SYDVKM. V lost 5 bases and J 4 bases, leaving 14 bases between the germline ends. The chain's CDR3 is CASSPRAQGTEAFF. The CDR3 region has the DNA TGTGCCAGCAGTCCCAGGGCCCAGGGCACTGAAGCTTTCTTT.

Of note for this clonotype: This could be a read error, since a much larger clone is one nucleotide away. This chain links TRBV12-3 or TRBV12-4 with TRBJ1-4; possible D gene TRBD1, 5 bases. This CDR3 spans 14 amino acids. This CDR3 is CASSRVEGVEKLLF. CDR3 DNA sequence: TGTGCCAGCAGTCGCGTTGAAGGGGTCGAAAAACTGCTTTTT.

As to this clonotype: This may come from a read error, since a much larger clone is one base off. The V gene is TRBV2, the J gene TRBJ2-3; D perhaps matches TRBD1 (6 bases). This CDR3 region has 12 residues. From germline, CDR1 is SNHLY and CDR2 FYNNEI. The CDR3 bases are TGTGCCAGCAGCGAAATAGGGGGTACGCAGAATTTT. Translated, it gives CASSEIGGTQNF.

This clonotype was counted many times. The chain recombines TRBV29-1 with TRBJ1-1; D uncertain. The CDR3 is 11 amino acids. V dropped 4 bases and J dropped 1 base, with 4 bases sitting between them. Germline CDR1 SQVTM, CDR2 ANQGSEA. The CDR3, as DNA: TGCAGCGTTGGCGAGAACACTGAAGCTTTCTTT. It encodes CSVGENTEAFF.